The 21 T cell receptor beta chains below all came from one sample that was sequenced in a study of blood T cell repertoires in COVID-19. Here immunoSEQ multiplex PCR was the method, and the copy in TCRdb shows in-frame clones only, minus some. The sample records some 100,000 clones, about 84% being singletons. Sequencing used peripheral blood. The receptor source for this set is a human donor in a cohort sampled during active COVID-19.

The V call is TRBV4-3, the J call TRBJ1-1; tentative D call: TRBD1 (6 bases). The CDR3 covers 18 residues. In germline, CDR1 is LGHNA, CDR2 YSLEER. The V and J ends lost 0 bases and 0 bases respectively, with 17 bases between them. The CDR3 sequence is CASSQDEGGGGLNTEAFF. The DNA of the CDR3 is TGCGCCAGCAGCCAAGATGAGGGAGGGGGGGGCTTGAACACTGAAGCTTTCTTT.

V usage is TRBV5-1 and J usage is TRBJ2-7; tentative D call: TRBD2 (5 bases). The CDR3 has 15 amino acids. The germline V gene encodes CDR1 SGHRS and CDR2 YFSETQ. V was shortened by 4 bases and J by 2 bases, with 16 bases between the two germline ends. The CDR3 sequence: CASSPRFIGTYEQYF. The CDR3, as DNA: TGCGCCAGCAGCCCCCGTTTCATCGGGACCTACGAGCAGTACTTC.

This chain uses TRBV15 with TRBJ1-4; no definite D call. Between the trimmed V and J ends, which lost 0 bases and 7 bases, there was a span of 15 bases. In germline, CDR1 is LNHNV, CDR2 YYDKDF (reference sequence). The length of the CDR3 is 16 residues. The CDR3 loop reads CATSRDPVGVGEKLFF. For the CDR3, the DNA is TGTGCCACCAGCAGAGACCCGGTCGGGGTCGGTGAAAAACTGTTTTTT.

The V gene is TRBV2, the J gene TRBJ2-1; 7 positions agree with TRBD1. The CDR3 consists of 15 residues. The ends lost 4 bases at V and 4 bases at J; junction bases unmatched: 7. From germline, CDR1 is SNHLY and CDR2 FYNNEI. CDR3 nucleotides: TGTGCCAGCAGTGTGGGACAGTCCGCGTACAATGAGCAGTTCTTC. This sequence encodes CASSVGQSAYNEQFF.

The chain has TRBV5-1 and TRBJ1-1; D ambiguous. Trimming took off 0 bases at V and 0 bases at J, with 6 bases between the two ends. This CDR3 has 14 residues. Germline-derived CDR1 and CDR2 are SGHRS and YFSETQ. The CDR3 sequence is CASSLGNMNTEAFF. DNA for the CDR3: TGCGCCAGCAGCTTGGGAAACATGAACACTGAAGCTTTCTTT.

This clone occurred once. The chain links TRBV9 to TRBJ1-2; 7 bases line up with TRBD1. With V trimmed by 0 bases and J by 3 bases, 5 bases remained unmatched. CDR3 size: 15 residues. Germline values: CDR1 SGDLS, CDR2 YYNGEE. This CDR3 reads CASSVGAGGDYGYTF. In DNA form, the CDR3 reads TGTGCCAGCAGCGTAGGGGCAGGGGGAGACTATGGCTACACCTTC.

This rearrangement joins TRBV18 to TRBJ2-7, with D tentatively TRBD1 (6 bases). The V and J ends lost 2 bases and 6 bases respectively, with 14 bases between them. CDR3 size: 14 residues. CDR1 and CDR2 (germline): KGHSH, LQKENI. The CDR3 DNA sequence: TGTGCCAGCTCACCAGGGGCAGGGGTAGGCGAGCAGTACTTC. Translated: CASSPGAGVGEQYF.

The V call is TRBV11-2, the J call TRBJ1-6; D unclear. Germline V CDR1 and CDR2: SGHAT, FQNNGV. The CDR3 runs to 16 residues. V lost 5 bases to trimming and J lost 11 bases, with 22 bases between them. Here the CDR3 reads CASSRGDREIGAPLHF. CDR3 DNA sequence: TGTGCCAGCAGCCGCGGTGACCGGGAAATTGGGGCACCCCTCCACTTT.

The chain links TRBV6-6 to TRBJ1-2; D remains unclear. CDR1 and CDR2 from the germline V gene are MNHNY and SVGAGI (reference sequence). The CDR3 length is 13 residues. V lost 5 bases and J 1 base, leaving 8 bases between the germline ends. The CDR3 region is CASSLSRNYGYTF. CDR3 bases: TGTGCCAGCAGTCTATCTCGTAACTATGGCTACACCTTC.

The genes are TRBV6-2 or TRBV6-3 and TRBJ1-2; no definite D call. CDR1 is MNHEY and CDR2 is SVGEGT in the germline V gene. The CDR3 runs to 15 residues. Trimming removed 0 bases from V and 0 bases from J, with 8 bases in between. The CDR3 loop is CASSYSGVTNYGYTF. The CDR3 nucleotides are TGTGCCAGCAGTTACTCAGGAGTGACTAACTATGGCTACACCTTC.

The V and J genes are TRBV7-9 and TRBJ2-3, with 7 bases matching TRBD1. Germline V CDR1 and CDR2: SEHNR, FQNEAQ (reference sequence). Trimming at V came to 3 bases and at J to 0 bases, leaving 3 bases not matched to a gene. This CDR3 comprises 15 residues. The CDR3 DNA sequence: TGTGCCAGCAGCTTCGACAGGGCAAGCACAGATACGCAGTATTTT. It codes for CASSFDRASTDTQYF. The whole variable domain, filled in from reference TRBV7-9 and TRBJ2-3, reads DTGVSQNPRHKITKRGQNVTFRCDPISEHNRLYWYRQTLGQGPEFLTYFQNEAQLEKSRLLSDRFSAERPKGSFSTLEIQRTEQGDSAMYLCASSFDRASTDTQYFGPGTRLTVL.

The CDR3 reads CASSLPRDSTYGYTF. For the CDR3, the DNA is TGTGCCAGCAGTCTCCCCCGGGACAGTACTTATGGCTACACCTTC. The chain links TRBV28 to TRBJ1-2, with 7 bases that match TRBD1. Germline V gene sequence: CDR1 MDHEN, CDR2 SYDVKM. CDR3 size: 15 residues. With V trimmed by 5 bases and J by 5 bases, 11 bases remained unmatched.

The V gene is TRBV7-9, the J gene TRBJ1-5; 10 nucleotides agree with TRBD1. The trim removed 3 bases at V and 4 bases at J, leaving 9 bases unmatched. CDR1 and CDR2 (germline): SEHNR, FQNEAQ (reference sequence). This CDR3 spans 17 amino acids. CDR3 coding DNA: TGTGCCAGCAGCTTGGGGACAGGGGTGAGTGGTAATCAGCCCCAGCATTTT. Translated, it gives CASSLGTGVSGNQPQHF.

CDR3 nucleotides: TGTGCCAGCAGTCGTGTAGGGGCGGGGGCGACTGGAAACACCATATATTTT. Protein sequence: CASSRVGAGATGNTIYF. The genes are TRBV28 and TRBJ1-3; D is perhaps TRBD1 (6 bases). CDR1 and CDR2 (germline): MDHEN, SYDVKM. The CDR3 loop spans 17 amino acids. Deletions cut 5 bases from V and 2 bases from J, with 19 bases between.

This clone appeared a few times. CDR3: CASILSNTEAFF. The DNA for the CDR3 is TGTGCCAGTATCCTCTCGAACACTGAAGCTTTCTTT. V is TRBV19 and J is TRBJ1-1; no clear D. Germline V gene data show CDR1 as LNHDA and CDR2 as SQIVND (reference sequence). The length of the CDR3 is 12 residues. V was trimmed by 7 bases and J by 1 base, leaving 7 bases between them.

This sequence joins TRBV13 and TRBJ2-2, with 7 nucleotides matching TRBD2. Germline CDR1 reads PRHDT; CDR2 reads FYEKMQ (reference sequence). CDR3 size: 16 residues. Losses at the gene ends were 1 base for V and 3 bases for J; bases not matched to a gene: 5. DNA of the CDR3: TGTGCCAGCAGCTTAGTTGCTAGCGGACACACCGGGGAGCTGTTTTTT. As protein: CASSLVASGHTGELFF.

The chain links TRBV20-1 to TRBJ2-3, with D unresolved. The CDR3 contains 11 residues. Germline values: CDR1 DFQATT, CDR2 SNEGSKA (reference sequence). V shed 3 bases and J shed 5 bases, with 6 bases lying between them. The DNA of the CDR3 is TGCAGTGCTAGTTGGCTAGATACGCAGTATTTT. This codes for CSASWLDTQYF.

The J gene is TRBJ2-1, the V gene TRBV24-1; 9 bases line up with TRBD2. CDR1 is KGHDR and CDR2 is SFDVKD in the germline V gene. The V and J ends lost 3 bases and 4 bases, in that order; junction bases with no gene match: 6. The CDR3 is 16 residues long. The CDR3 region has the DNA TGTGCCACCAGTGATGACCTAGCGGGGCCTTACAATGAGCAGTTCTTC. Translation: CATSDDLAGPYNEQFF.

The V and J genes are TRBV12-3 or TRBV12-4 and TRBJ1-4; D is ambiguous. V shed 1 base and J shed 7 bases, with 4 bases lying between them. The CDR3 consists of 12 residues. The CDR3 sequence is CASSLGPEKLFF. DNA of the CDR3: TGTGCCAGCAGTTTAGGGCCTGAAAAACTGTTTTTT.

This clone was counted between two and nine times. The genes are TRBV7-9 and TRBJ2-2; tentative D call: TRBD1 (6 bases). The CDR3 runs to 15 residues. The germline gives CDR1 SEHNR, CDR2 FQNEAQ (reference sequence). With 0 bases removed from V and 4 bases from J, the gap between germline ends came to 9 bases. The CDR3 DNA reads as TGTGCCAGCAGCTTAGCGGGACACCTCACCGGGGAGCTGTTTTTT. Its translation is CASSLAGHLTGELFF. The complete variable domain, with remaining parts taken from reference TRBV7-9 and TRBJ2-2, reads DTGVSQNPRHKITKRGQNVTFRCDPISEHNRLYWYRQTLGQGPEFLTYFQNEAQLEKSRLLSDRFSAERPKGSFSTLEIQRTEQGDSAMYLCASSLAGHLTGELFFGEGSRLTVL.

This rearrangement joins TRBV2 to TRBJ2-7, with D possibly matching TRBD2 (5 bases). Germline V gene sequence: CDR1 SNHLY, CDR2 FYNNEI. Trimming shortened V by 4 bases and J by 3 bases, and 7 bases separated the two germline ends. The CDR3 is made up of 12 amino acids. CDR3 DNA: TGTGCCAGCAGTGCGGGGTACTACGAGCAGTACTTC. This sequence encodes CASSAGYYEQYF.